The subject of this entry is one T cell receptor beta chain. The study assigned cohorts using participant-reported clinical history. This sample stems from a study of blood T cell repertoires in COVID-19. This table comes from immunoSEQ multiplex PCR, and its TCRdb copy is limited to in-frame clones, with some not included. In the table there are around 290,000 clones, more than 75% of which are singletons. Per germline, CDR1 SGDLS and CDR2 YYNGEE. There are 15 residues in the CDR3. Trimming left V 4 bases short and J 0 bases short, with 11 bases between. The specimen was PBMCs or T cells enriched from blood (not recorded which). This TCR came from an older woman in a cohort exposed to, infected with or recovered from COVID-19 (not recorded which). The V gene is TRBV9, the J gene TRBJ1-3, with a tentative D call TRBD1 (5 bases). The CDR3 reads CASSPQVSSGNTIYF. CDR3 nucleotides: TGTGCCAGCAGCCCACAGGTCAGCTCTGGAAACACCATATATTTT.